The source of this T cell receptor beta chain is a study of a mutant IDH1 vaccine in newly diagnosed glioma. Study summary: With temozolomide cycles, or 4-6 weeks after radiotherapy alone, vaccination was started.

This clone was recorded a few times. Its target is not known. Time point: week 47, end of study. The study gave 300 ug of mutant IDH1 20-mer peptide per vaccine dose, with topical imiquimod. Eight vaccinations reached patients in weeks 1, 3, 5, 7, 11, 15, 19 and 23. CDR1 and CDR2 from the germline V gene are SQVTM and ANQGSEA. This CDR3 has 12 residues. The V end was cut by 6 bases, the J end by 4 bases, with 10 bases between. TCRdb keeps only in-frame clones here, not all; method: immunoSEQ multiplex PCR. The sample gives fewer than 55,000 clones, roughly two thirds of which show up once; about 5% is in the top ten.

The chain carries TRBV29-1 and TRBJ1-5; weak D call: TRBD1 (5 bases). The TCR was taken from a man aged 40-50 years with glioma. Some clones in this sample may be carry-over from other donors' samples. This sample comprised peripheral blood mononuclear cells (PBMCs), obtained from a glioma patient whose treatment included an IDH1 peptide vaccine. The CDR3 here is CSVRGINQPQHF. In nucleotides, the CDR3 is TGCAGCGTGAGGGGTATAAATCAGCCCCAGCATTTT.